A selection of T cell receptor beta chains follows, all from one sample in a study of identical twins. TCRdb fed the 5' RACE reads into MiXCR, producing one record per CDR3 protein. Here the sample spans approximately 240,000 distinct CDR3 sequences, roughly 13% being singletons. The specimen sequenced was memory (CD45RO+) T cells sorted from blood. These receptors were taken from a woman under 30 in good health. CDR3s include the opening cysteine and the closing phenylalanine or tryptophan. The order of the fields is J gene, V gene, D gene, clone size, CDR3 protein, CDR3 DNA. D genes are given only for firm matches. Part of the rows lack a size; the others show once, few, many or a class for expanded clones.

TRBJ2-7	TRBV20-1	-	few	CSARGSGYEQYF	TGCAGTGCTAGAGGGTCGGGATACGAGCAGTACTTC
TRBJ2-4	TRBV7-9	-	many	CASSQGRAKNIQYF	TGTGCCAGCAGCCAAGGGAGAGCCAAAAACATTCAGTACTTC
TRBJ2-3	TRBV15	-	few	CATSRAGYTDTQYF	TGTGCCACCAGCAGAGCTGGGTACACAGATACGCAGTATTTT
TRBJ1-1	TRBV3-1	-	once	CASSQELRAEAFF	TGTGCCAGCAGCCAAGAACTCAGGGCTGAAGCTTTCTTT
TRBJ2-3	TRBV20-1	TRBD2	few	CSAPYGRPTDTQYF	TGCAGTGCTCCCTACGGGAGGCCCACAGATACGCAGTATTTT
TRBJ2-1	TRBV12-3/TRBV12-4	TRBD1	many	CASSPPGQLGSAEQFF	TGTGCCAGCAGTCCCCCGGGACAGTTAGGGTCCGCCGAGCAGTTCTTC
TRBJ2-1	TRBV20-1	-	-	CSAMGLHRTGYNEQFF	TGCAGTGCTATGGGTTTGCACAGAACAGGGTACAATGAGCAGTTCTTC
TRBJ1-6	TRBV2	-	-	CASSVRPRASLHF	TGTGCCAGCAGTGTGCGGCCCCGAGCGTCCCTCCACTTT
TRBJ2-5	TRBV7-9	-	-	CASSSIGRGETQYF	TGTGCCAGCAGCTCTATAGGACGGGGAGAGACCCAGTACTTC
TRBJ1-1	TRBV20-1	-	-	CSAPDPTGAFF	TGCAGTGCTCCGGACCCCACGGGCGCTTTCTTT
TRBJ2-1	TRBV20-1	TRBD2	-	CSARLAGVRGNEQFF	TGCAGTGCTCGACTAGCGGGGGTCCGGGGGAATGAGCAGTTCTTC
TRBJ2-7	TRBV20-1	TRBD1	few	CSAGQGDREQYF	TGCAGTGCGGGACAGGGCGACCGCGAGCAGTACTTC
TRBJ1-5	TRBV5-1	-	-	CASKKDYSNQPQHF	TGCGCCAGCAAAAAGGATTATAGCAATCAGCCCCAGCATTTT
TRBJ2-6	TRBV29-1	TRBD1	few	CSVDGTGPGANVLTF	TGCAGCGTTGACGGGACAGGGCCTGGGGCCAACGTCCTGACTTTC
TRBJ2-5	TRBV4-2	TRBD2	-	CASSQGAGGGETQYF	TGTGCCAGCAGCCAAGGAGCGGGGGGAGGGGAGACCCAGTACTTC
TRBJ1-1	TRBV20-1	-	few	CSAREGEGNTEAFF	TGCAGTGCTAGAGAGGGAGAGGGGAACACTGAAGCTTTCTTT
TRBJ2-7	TRBV29-1	TRBD1	-	CSVVALGQIHEQYF	TGCAGCGTTGTGGCCCTGGGACAGATCCACGAGCAGTACTTC
TRBJ2-2	TRBV3-1	-	many	CASSQLTGELFF	TGTGCCAGCAGCCAACTAACCGGGGAGCTGTTTTTT
TRBJ1-1	TRBV5-1	TRBD1	-	CASTYGQGTTEAFF	TGCGCCAGCACCTATGGACAGGGGACCACTGAAGCTTTCTTT
TRBJ1-5	TRBV5-1	-	many	CASSPQGYSNQPQHF	TGCGCCAGCAGCCCGCAGGGGTATAGCAATCAGCCCCAGCATTTT
TRBJ2-7	TRBV4-3	TRBD2	-	CASSRASGSGEQYF	TGCGCCAGCAGCCGGGCTAGCGGGAGCGGGGAGCAGTACTTC
TRBJ2-4	TRBV5-1	-	many	CASSFGGSGGIQYF	TGCGCCAGCAGCTTTGGGGGTTCGGGTGGCATTCAGTACTTC
TRBJ2-2	TRBV6-1	TRBD2	many	CASSGGLAGGTGELFF	TGTGCCAGCAGTGGAGGACTAGCGGGAGGAACCGGGGAGCTGTTTTTT
TRBJ2-7	TRBV5-1	TRBD2	-	CASSFFLAGEGEQYF	TGCGCCAGCAGCTTTTTCCTTGCGGGAGAGGGCGAGCAGTACTTC
TRBJ2-3	TRBV12-3/TRBV12-4	-	many	CASSLWQGGTDTQYF	TGTGCCAGCAGTTTGTGGCAGGGTGGCACAGATACGCAGTATTTT
TRBJ2-3	TRBV20-1	-	medium-sized	CSGQGGTDTQYF	TGCAGTGGGCAGGGGGGGACAGATACGCAGTATTTT
TRBJ1-1	TRBV5-1	-	once	CASKGTLNTEAFF	TGCGCCAGCAAGGGGACACTGAACACTGAAGCTTTCTTT
TRBJ2-3	TRBV9	TRBD2	few	CASSVDRWTGTTSTDTQYF	TGTGCCAGCAGCGTAGATAGATGGACCGGGACTACGTCCACAGATACGCAGTATTTT
TRBJ2-2	TRBV2	TRBD2	-	CASSESVSGTGELFF	TGTGCCAGCAGCGAATCCGTTAGCGGGACCGGGGAGCTGTTTTTT
TRBJ1-3	TRBV27	-	many	CASSTRSSGNTIYF	TGTGCCAGCAGTACCAGGAGCTCTGGAAACACCATATATTTT
TRBJ1-2	TRBV29-1	-	-	CSVVGRGMSYGYTF	TGCAGCGTTGTTGGACGGGGGATGAGCTATGGCTACACCTTC
TRBJ2-3	TRBV14	-	few	CASSQASSDTQYF	TGTGCCAGCAGCCAAGCCTCGTCAGATACGCAGTATTTT
TRBJ2-3	TRBV12-3/TRBV12-4	-	-	CASSLFKGNTDTQYF	TGTGCCAGCAGTTTATTCAAGGGGAACACAGATACGCAGTATTTT
TRBJ2-7	TRBV5-1	-	-	CASSLVLGYEQYF	TGCGCCAGCAGCTTAGTCCTGGGCTACGAGCAGTACTTC
TRBJ2-7	TRBV20-1	TRBD1	few	CSALGNRGTSYEQYF	TGCAGTGCCCTGGGGAACAGGGGGACGTCCTACGAGCAGTACTTC
TRBJ1-1	TRBV5-1	-	many	CASSLTSHNTEAFF	TGCGCCAGCAGCTTGACCAGCCACAACACTGAAGCTTTCTTT
TRBJ1-1	TRBV15	TRBD1	-	CATSRDLVQGRHTFF	TGTGCCACCAGCAGAGATCTCGTACAGGGGCGCCATACTTTCTTT